A single sample gave rise to the 24 T cell receptor beta chains below, sequenced in a study of OX40 agonist ivuxolimab in advanced cancers. Method: immunoSEQ multiplex PCR; TCRdb's copy keeps in-frame clones and lacks some. Seen here are tens of thousands of clones, 88% observed once, and the top ten hold around 0.93%. The sequencing used CD4+ or CD8+ T cells sorted from blood, collected in a trial of the OX40 agonist ivuxolimab. All receptors come from an adult with an advanced solid tumor such as melanoma, head and neck, liver or kidney cancer.

This chain connects TRBV19 to TRBJ2-5, with 7 bases aligning to TRBD1. In germline, CDR1 is LNHDA, CDR2 SQIVND (reference sequence). V trimming: 10 bases; J trimming: 4 bases; junction bases outside the gene matches: 6. The CDR3 consists of 12 residues. The CDR3 region has the DNA TGTGCCACCCGACAGGGCCTAGAGACCCAGTACTTC. This sequence encodes CATRQGLETQYF.

The chain has TRBV2 and TRBJ2-3, with TRBD1 as a possible D gene (5 bases). Germline V gene sequence: CDR1 SNHLY, CDR2 FYNNEI. The ends were cut back, 5 bases at V and 5 bases at J, with 8 bases in the middle. There are 12 residues in the CDR3. The DNA of the CDR3 is TGTGCCAGCAGTCAGGGCCGAGATACGCAGTATTTT. It yields the protein CASSQGRDTQYF.

This clone was picked up one time. This rearrangement joins TRBV6-5 to TRBJ1-5; TRBD1 is a possible D gene (6 bases). Germline lookup yields CDR1 MNHEY and CDR2 SVGAGI. The CDR3 is made up of 15 amino acids. V lost 0 bases to trimming and J lost 5 bases, with 11 bases between them. CDR3 loop: CASSYSIGGHQPQHF. CDR3 coding DNA: TGTGCCAGCAGTTACTCAATAGGGGGGCATCAGCCCCAGCATTTT.

The gene calls are TRBV2 and TRBJ1-5; D not resolved. Germline assignment: CDR1 SNHLY and CDR2 FYNNEI. The V end lost 2 bases, the J end lost 0 bases, and 8 bases lay between the germline ends. The CDR3 has 15 residues. The CDR3 sequence is CASSERADSNQPQHF. In nucleotides, the CDR3 is TGTGCCAGCAGTGAACGGGCCGATAGCAATCAGCCCCAGCATTTT.

The rearrangement links TRBV19 to TRBJ2-7; TRBD1 matches 11 bases. The CDR3 runs to 14 residues. V lost 7 bases and J lost 7; bases outside the gene matches: 9. Germline V CDR1 and CDR2: LNHDA, SQIVND (reference sequence). CDR3 sequence: CASTGQGALGEQYF. The CDR3 nucleotides read TGTGCCAGTACTGGACAGGGGGCATTGGGGGAGCAGTACTTC.

The chain recombines TRBV6-5 with TRBJ1-1; 8 bases fit TRBD1. CDR1 and CDR2 from the germline V gene are MNHEY and SVGAGI. V was pared by 0 bases and J by 8 bases, with 8 bases of the junction left unmatched. The CDR3 runs to 15 residues. CDR3 bases: TGTGCCAGCAGTTACTCGGACAGGGAGGGGGTGGAAGCTTTCTTT. It encodes CASSYSDREGVEAFF.

The V and J genes are TRBV19 and TRBJ2-2; 7 bases agree with TRBD1. Looked up from germline, CDR1 is LNHDA and CDR2 is SQIVND (reference sequence). V lost 8 bases and J lost 5; bases outside the gene matches: 5. The CDR3 has 13 amino acids. The CDR3 nucleotides are TGTGCCAGTTCAGGGGGATGGACCGGGGAGCTGTTTTTT. It codes for CASSGGWTGELFF.

CDR3 residues: CAISGGPTNTGELFF. CDR3 bases: TGTGCCATCAGTGGGGGCCCGACGAACACCGGGGAGCTGTTTTTT. The chain links TRBV10-3 to TRBJ2-2; D may be TRBD1 (5 bases). The ends were cut back, 4 bases at V and 0 bases at J, with 9 bases in the middle. The CDR3 is 15 residues long. Germline-derived CDR1 and CDR2 are ENHRY and SYGVKD.

The gene calls are TRBV4-2 and TRBJ2-1; D remains unclear. Germline CDR1 and CDR2: LGHNA and YNFKEQ. This CDR3 is built from 14 residues. Trimming shortened V by 1 base and J by 3 bases, and 7 bases separated the two germline ends. CDR3 region: CASSQANLYNEQFF. For the CDR3, the DNA is TGTGCCAGCAGCCAAGCTAACCTCTACAATGAGCAGTTCTTC.

A word on this clone: The limits of the CDR3 on the DNA are not certain, so only TCRdb's listed CDR3 is given. This chain links TRBV21-1 with TRBJ1-5; the table's D call TRBD1 went unverified against the DNA. TRBV21-1 is a recognized pseudogene. Termini included, the CDR3 measures 21 amino acids. The CDR3 loop reads CASSKLDVYYCRGGQYQPQHF.

J is TRBJ2-7 and V is TRBV5-1, with D uncertain. The CDR3 loop spans 14 amino acids. Per the germline V gene, CDR1 is SGHRS and CDR2 is YFSETQ. Trimming shortened V by 0 bases and J by 7 bases, and 14 bases separated the two germline ends. CDR3 nucleotides: TGCGCCAGCAGCTTGGCCTTTCAAACCTCGGAGCAGTACTTC. This translates into CASSLAFQTSEQYF.

The chain couples TRBV5-6 to TRBJ2-2; TRBD1 might be the D (6 bases). The CDR3 spans 15 residues. V was pared by 1 base and J by 1 base, with 8 bases between. Germline CDR1 reads SGHDT; CDR2 reads YYEEEE. This chain's CDR3 is CASSLTGMNTGELFF. The CDR3 DNA sequence: TGTGCCAGCAGCTTGACAGGGATGAACACCGGGGAGCTGTTTTTT.

CDR3: CASSIRGPLYEQYF. CDR3 bases: TGTGCCAGTAGTATTCGGGGCCCGCTATACGAGCAGTACTTC. J is TRBJ2-7 and V is TRBV19; D might be TRBD1 or TRBD2, each matching 5 bases. V was shortened by 3 bases and J by 4 bases, with 13 bases between the two germline ends. Germline CDR1 is LNHDA and CDR2 is SQIVND (reference sequence). This CDR3 comprises 14 residues.

This clone was observed a single time. This chain uses TRBV18 with TRBJ2-7; 9 nucleotides match TRBD1. V was pared by 3 bases and J by 6 bases, with 12 bases of the junction left unmatched. This CDR3 comprises 16 residues. The V gene's germline CDR1 is KGHSH and CDR2 LQKENI. The CDR3 DNA reads TGTGCCAGCTCACCTAACGCCGGGACAGGGCTGGCCGAGCAGTACTTC. Translating gives CASSPNAGTGLAEQYF.

The chain carries TRBV20-1 and TRBJ1-1; D call uncertain. V shed 0 bases and J shed 7 bases, with 6 bases lying between them. There are 11 residues in the CDR3. The V gene's germline CDR1 is DFQATT and CDR2 SNEGSKA (reference sequence). The CDR3 nucleotides read TGCAGTGCTAGAGATCGCTATGAAGCTTTCTTT. Translation: CSARDRYEAFF.

The chain is built from TRBV10-3 and TRBJ2-1; a weak D match, TRBD2 (7 bases). The CDR3 spans 13 residues. V was trimmed by 11 bases and J by 7 bases, leaving 18 bases between them. CDR1 is ENHRY, CDR2 SYGVKD, per germline. The CDR3 spells CALRGAALNEQFF. The CDR3 coding sequence is TGTGCCCTCCGGGGGGCCGCGTTGAATGAGCAGTTCTTC.

The chain employs TRBV19 and TRBJ1-4, with D perhaps TRBD1 (6 bases). The V and J ends lost 5 bases and 2 bases respectively, with 18 bases between them. CDR3 size: 17 residues. Per the germline V gene, CDR1 is LNHDA and CDR2 is SQIVND (reference sequence). The CDR3 here is CASSGGGFQGTNEKLFF. In nucleotides, the CDR3 is TGTGCCAGTAGTGGTGGAGGATTCCAGGGGACTAATGAAAAACTGTTTTTT.

The chain is built from TRBV9 and TRBJ2-7, with D perhaps being TRBD1 or TRBD2 (5 bases each). The germline CDR1 and CDR2 sequences are SGDLS and YYNGEE. Between the trimmed V and J ends, which lost 3 bases and 2 bases, there was a span of 18 bases. This CDR3 has 16 residues. The CDR3 coding sequence is TGTGCCAGCAGCGGAGAGCTCGGGGCGCGGACCTACGAGCAGTACTTC. Translating it yields CASSGELGARTYEQYF.

The chain uses TRBV7-2 and TRBJ2-5, with 10 bases identical to TRBD2. Germline V gene lookup returns CDR1 SGHTA and CDR2 FQGNSA. The V gene end was trimmed by 5 bases and the J gene end by 2 bases; junction bases not matched to a gene: 8. The CDR3 is 16 amino acids. CDR3 sequence (DNA): TGTGCCAGCAGCGCAGGAGCGGGGGGGTTGCAAGAGACCCAGTACTTC. It translates to CASSAGAGGLQETQYF.

This sequence joins TRBV15 and TRBJ2-2; 8 nucleotides agree with TRBD2. CDR1 is LNHNV, CDR2 YYDKDF, per germline (reference sequence). V shed 7 bases and J 4 bases; nucleotides not matched to a gene: 11. The CDR3 length is 16 residues. CDR3 nucleotide sequence: TGTGCCACCAATGCGGGGGGCCCTTTTACCACCGGGGAGCTGTTTTTT. Translated: CATNAGGPFTTGELFF.

This clone was found a few times. This chain links TRBV5-1 with TRBJ2-5; no clear D. This CDR3 is built from 15 residues. V was cut by 2 bases and J by 5 bases, with 16 bases left in between. CDR1 and CDR2 (germline): SGHRS, YFSETQ. This CDR3 reads CASSFGSHGRETQYF. CDR3 DNA: TGCGCCAGCAGCTTTGGGTCTCACGGGCGGGAGACCCAGTACTTC.

CDR3 nucleotides: TGTGCCAGCAGTTTGAGCGGACTAGCGGGAGCGGATGAGCAGTTCTTC. Translating it yields CASSLSGLAGADEQFF. The J gene is TRBJ2-1, the V gene TRBV28; 13 nucleotides align to TRBD2. V lost 3 bases, J lost 8 bases, and 7 bases stayed unmatched. From germline, CDR1 is MDHEN and CDR2 SYDVKM. The CDR3 extends over 16 amino acids. The full variable domain, rest sourced from reference TRBV28 and TRBJ2-1, is DVKVTQSSRYLVKRTGEKVFLECVQDMDHENMFWYRQDPGLGLRLIYFSYDVKMKEKGDIPEGYSVSREKKERFSLILESASTNQTSMYLCASSLSGLAGADEQFFGPGTRLTVL.

The chain links TRBV28 to TRBJ2-3, with 8 bases matching TRBD2. The V gene's germline CDR1 is MDHEN and CDR2 SYDVKM. The CDR3 loop spans 14 amino acids. J was trimmed by 2 bases and V by 6 bases; bases with no gene match: 4. The CDR3 loop is CASSQAGDTDTQYF. The DNA for the CDR3 is TGTGCCAGCAGCCAAGCGGGAGACACAGATACGCAGTATTTT.

This clone was observed a single time. The chain combines TRBV28 with TRBJ2-7; D tentatively reads TRBD1 or TRBD2 (5 bases each). Germline CDR1 reads MDHEN; CDR2 reads SYDVKM. The V and J ends lost 5 bases and 4 bases respectively, with 15 bases between them. The CDR3 totals 14 residues. The DNA of the CDR3 is TGTGCCAGCAGTCCGGGGACGGTTTGGTACGAGCAGTACTTC. Amino acids: CASSPGTVWYEQYF. Full variable domain (missing parts from reference TRBV28 and TRBJ2-7): DVKVTQSSRYLVKRTGEKVFLECVQDMDHENMFWYRQDPGLGLRLIYFSYDVKMKEKGDIPEGYSVSREKKERFSLILESASTNQTSMYLCASSPGTVWYEQYFGPGTRLTVT.